Each of the 7 T cell receptor beta chains below was sequenced from the same sample in a study of T cells after yellow fever vaccination. One entry per CDR3 protein results from TCRdb running MiXCR on the 5' RACE reads. The table lists about 340,000 distinct CDR3 sequences, about 9.5% of them singletons, with roughly 18% in the top ten. Source: PBMCs, taken on the day of the first yellow fever vaccination. The receptors derive from a man aged 18 to 29 who received the YFV17D yellow fever vaccine.

In this sample, this clonotype turned up a few times. This chain connects TRBV19 to TRBJ1-2, with TRBD1 as a possible D gene (6 bases). The germline CDR1 and CDR2 sequences are LNHDA and SQIVND (reference sequence). This CDR3 region has 13 residues. The ends were cut back, 6 bases at V and 4 bases at J, with 12 bases in the middle. CDR3: CASSDAGAYGYTF. CDR3 coding DNA: TGTGCCAGTAGCGACGCAGGGGCCTATGGCTACACCTTC. The entire variable domain, with the rest obtained from reference TRBV19 and TRBJ1-2, is as follows: DGGITQSPKYLFRKEGQNVTLSCEQNLNHDAMYWYRQDPGQGLRLIYYSQIVNDFQKGDIAEGYSVSREKKESFPLTVTSAQKNPTAFYLCASSDAGAYGYTFGSGTRLTVV.

There are a few counts of this clonotype. This sequence joins TRBV5-1 and TRBJ1-2, with 8 bases that match TRBD1. The CDR3 is made up of 15 amino acids. With V trimmed by 2 bases and J by 2 bases, 5 bases remained unmatched. CDR1 is SGHRS and CDR2 is YFSETQ in the germline V gene. CDR3: CASSFGTGTNYGYTF. The CDR3 DNA is TGCGCCAGCAGCTTTGGGACAGGAACGAACTATGGCTACACCTTC. Full variable domain (missing parts from reference TRBV5-1 and TRBJ1-2): KAGVTQTPRYLIKTRGQQVTLSCSPISGHRSVSWYQQTPGQGLQFLFEYFSETQRNKGNFPGRFSGRQFSNSRSEMNVSTLELGDSALYLCASSFGTGTNYGYTFGSGTRLTVV.

This clonotype was observed a handful of times. This CDR3 is CSARTGGGETQYF. CDR3 DNA: TGCAGCGCCCGAACGGGCGGGGGAGAGACCCAGTACTTC. The chain joins TRBV29-1 to TRBJ2-5; 7 bases map to TRBD2. The germline gives CDR1 SQVTM, CDR2 ANQGSEA. The CDR3 covers 13 residues. The V gene end was trimmed by 7 bases and the J gene end by 4 bases; junction bases not matched to a gene: 9.

This clonotype was seen only a few times. The chain carries TRBV7-9 and TRBJ2-5; a weak D match, TRBD1 (5 bases). The V end lost 7 bases, the J end lost 2 bases, and 14 bases lay between the germline ends. This CDR3 region has 14 residues. CDR1 SEHNR and CDR2 FQNEAQ come from the germline V gene (reference sequence). The CDR3 DNA sequence: TGTGCCAGCACTACGGACAAGGGACAAGAGACCCAGTACTTC. It is translated as CASTTDKGQETQYF. The variable domain in full, with the rest retrieved from reference TRBV7-9 and TRBJ2-5, is DTGVSQNPRHKITKRGQNVTFRCDPISEHNRLYWYRQTLGQGPEFLTYFQNEAQLEKSRLLSDRFSAERPKGSFSTLEIQRTEQGDSAMYLCASTTDKGQETQYFGPGTRLLVL.

At least ten counts were recorded for this clonotype. This sequence joins TRBV7-2 and TRBJ2-7; no reliable D call. Trimming removed 5 bases from V and 3 bases from J, with 17 bases in between. Germline CDR1 and CDR2: SGHTA and FQGNSA. The CDR3 is 15 amino acids. The CDR3 region has the DNA TGTGCCAGCAGCCGCGACTCGGTAGTCCTCTACGAGCAGTACTTC. Protein sequence: CASSRDSVVLYEQYF.

The CDR3 is CAIRGTTEPTEAFF. CDR3 nucleotide sequence: TGTGCCATCAGGGGGACTACGGAACCCACTGAAGCTTTCTTT. V and J are TRBV10-3 and TRBJ1-1; weak D call: TRBD1 (5 bases). The CDR3 loop spans 14 amino acids. The V and J ends lost 6 bases and 4 bases respectively, with 15 bases between them. Looked up from germline, CDR1 is ENHRY and CDR2 is SYGVKD.

This clonotype was observed a few times. V usage is TRBV7-9 and J usage is TRBJ1-2; 7 bases are a match to TRBD1. The CDR3 has 13 amino acids. CDR1 and CDR2 from the germline V gene are SEHNR and FQNEAQ (reference sequence). The V gene end was trimmed by 4 bases and the J gene end by 6 bases; junction bases not matched to a gene: 5. CDR3 nucleotide sequence: TGTGCCAGCAGCTCGTCACAGGGGCATGGCTACACCTTC. Amino acids: CASSSSQGHGYTF.